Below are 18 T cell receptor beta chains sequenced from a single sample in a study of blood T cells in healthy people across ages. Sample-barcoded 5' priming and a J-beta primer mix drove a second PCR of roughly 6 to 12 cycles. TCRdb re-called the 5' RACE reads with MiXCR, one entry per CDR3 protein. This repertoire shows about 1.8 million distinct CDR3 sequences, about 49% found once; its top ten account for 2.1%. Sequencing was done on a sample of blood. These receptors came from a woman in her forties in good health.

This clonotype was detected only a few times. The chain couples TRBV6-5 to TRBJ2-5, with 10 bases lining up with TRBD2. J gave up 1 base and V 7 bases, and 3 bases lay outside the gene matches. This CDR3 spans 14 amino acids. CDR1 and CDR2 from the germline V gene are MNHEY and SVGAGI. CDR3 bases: TGTGCCAGCAAGAGCGGGGGGGCCCAAGAGACCCAGTACTTC. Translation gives CASKSGGAQETQYF.

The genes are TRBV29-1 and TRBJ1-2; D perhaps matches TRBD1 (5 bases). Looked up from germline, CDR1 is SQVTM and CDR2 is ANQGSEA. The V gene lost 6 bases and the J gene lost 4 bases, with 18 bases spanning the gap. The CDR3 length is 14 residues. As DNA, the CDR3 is TGCAGCGTCAAGGCGGGGGAGGTAGCCTATGGCTACACCTTC. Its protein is CSVKAGEVAYGYTF.

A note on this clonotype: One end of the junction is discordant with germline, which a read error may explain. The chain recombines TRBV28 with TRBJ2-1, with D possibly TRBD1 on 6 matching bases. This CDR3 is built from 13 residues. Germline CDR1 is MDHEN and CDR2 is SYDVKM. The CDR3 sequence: CTSVGASYNEQFF. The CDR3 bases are TGTACCAGCGTGGGGGCGTCCTACAATGAGCAGTTCTTC.

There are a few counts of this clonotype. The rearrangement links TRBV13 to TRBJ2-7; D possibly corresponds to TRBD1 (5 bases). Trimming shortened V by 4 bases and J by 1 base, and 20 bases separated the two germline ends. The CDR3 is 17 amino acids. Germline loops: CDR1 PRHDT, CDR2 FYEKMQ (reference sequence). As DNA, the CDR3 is TGTGCCAGCAGCTCCTTAGGGCCGGCAGGGATATCCTACGAGCAGTACTTC. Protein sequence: CASSSLGPAGISYEQYF.

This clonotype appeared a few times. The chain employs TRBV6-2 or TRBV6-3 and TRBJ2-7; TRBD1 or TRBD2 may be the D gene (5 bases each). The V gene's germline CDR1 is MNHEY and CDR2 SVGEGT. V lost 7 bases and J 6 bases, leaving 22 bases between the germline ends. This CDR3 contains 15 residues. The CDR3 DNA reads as TGTGCCAGCACCTCTAACCGGGACGGGGTTTTCGAGCAGTACTTC. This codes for CASTSNRDGVFEQYF.

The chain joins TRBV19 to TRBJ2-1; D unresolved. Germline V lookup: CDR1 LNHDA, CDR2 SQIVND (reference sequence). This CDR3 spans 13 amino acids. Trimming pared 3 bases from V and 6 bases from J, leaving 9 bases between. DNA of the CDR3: TGTGCCAGTAGTATTCTCCCTACCAATGAGCAGTTCTTC. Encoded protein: CASSILPTNEQFF.

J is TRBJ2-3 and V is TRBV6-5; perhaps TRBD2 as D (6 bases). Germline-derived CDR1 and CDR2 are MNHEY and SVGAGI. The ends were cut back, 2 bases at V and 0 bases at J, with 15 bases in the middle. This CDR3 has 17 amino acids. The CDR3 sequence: CASSYAPSETSTDTQYF. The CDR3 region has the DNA TGTGCCAGCAGTTACGCCCCTAGCGAGACTAGCACAGATACGCAGTATTTT.

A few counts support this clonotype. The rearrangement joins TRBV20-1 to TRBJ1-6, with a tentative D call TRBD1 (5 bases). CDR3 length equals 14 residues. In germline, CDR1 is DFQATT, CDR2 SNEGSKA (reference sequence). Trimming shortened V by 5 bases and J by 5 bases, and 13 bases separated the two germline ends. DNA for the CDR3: TGCAGTGCTCCCGTCGGGGGAGATAATTCACCCCTCCACTTT. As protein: CSAPVGGDNSPLHF.

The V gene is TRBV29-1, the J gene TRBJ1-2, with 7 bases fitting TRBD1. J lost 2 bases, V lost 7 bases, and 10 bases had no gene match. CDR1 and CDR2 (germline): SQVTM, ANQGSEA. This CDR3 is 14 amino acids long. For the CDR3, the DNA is TGCAGCGCTGGCCAGGGGGACCGAAACTATGGCTACACCTTC. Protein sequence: CSAGQGDRNYGYTF.

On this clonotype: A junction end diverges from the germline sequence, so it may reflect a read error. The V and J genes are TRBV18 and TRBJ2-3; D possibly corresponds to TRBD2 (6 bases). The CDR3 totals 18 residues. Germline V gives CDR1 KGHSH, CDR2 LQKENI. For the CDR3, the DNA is TGTGCCCGCTCACCACTCGCTCCAGCGGGCCGTGCCACAGATACGCAGTATTTT. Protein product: CARSPLAPAGRATDTQYF.

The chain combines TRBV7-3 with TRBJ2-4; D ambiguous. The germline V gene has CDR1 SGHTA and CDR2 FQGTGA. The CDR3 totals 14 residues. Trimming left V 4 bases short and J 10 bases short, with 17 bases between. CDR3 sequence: CASSSPGPQRIQYF. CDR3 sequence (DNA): TGTGCCAGCAGCTCCCCCGGCCCCCAACGGATTCAGTACTTC.

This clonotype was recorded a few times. The CDR3 region is CASSYSSRGNGYTF. The DNA for the CDR3 is TGTGCCAGCAGTTACTCGAGCAGGGGAAATGGCTACACCTTC. The rearrangement links TRBV6-2 or TRBV6-3 to TRBJ1-2; a possible D gene is TRBD1 (6 bases). The V gene's germline CDR1 is MNHEY and CDR2 SVGEGT. This CDR3 contains 14 residues. V was trimmed by 0 bases and J by 6 bases, leaving 11 bases between them.

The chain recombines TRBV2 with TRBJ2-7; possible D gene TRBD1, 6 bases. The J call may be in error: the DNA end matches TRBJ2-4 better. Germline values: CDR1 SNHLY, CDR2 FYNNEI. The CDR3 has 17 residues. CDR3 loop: CASSGWGEGEPKNIQYF. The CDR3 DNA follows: TGTGCCAGCAGTGGATGGGGAGAGGGGGAGCCCAAAAACATTCAGTACTTC.

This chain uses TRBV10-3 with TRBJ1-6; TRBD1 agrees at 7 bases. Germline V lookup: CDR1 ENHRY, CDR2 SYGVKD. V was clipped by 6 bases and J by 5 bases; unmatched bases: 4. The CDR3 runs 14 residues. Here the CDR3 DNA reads TGTGCCATCAGACCCGGGACAGATAATTCACCCCTCCACTTT. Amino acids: CAIRPGTDNSPLHF.

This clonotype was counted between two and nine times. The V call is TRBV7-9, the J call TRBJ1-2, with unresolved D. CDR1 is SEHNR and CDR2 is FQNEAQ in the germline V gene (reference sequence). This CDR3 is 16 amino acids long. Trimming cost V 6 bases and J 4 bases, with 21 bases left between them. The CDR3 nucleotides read TGTGCCAGCAGACCCGCCCTCCAGGCCGACGCCTATGGCTACACCTTC. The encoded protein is CASRPALQADAYGYTF.

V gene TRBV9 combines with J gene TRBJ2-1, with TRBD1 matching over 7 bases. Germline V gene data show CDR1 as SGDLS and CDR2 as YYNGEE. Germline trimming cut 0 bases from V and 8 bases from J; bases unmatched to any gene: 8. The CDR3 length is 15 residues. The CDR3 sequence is CASSVEDREYDEQFF. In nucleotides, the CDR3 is TGTGCCAGCAGCGTAGAAGACAGGGAGTACGATGAGCAGTTCTTC. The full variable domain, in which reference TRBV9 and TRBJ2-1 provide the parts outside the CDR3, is DSGVTQTPKHLITATGQRVTLRCSPRSGDLSVYWYQQSLDQGLQFLIQYYNGEERAKGNILERFSAQQFPDLHSELNLSSLELGDSALYFCASSVEDREYDEQFFGPGTRLTVL.

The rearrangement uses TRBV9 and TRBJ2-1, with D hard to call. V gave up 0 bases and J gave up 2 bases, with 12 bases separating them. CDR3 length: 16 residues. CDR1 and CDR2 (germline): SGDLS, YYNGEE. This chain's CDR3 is CASSVDPVGPYNEQFF. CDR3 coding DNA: TGTGCCAGCAGCGTAGACCCTGTCGGGCCCTACAATGAGCAGTTCTTC.

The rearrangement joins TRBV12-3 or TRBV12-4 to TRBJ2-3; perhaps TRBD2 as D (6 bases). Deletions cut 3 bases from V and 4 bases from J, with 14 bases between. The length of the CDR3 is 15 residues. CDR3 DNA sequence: TGTGCCAGCAGTTTGGGGGGAGTGAGGGCAGATACGCAGTATTTT. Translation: CASSLGGVRADTQYF.